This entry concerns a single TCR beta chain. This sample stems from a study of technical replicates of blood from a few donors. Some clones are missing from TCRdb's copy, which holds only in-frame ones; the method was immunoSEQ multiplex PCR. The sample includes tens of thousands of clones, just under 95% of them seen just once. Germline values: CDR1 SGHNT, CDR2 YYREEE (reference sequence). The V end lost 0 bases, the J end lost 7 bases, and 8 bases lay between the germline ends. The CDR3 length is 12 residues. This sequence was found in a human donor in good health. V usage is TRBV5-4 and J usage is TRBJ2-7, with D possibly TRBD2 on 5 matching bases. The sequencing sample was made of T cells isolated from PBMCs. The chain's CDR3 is CASSLGEREQYF. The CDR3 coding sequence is TGTGCCAGCAGCTTGGGGGAGCGGGAGCAGTACTTC.